This T cell receptor (beta chain) comes out of a study of CD8+CD57+ T cells in acquired aplastic anemia. Across the study: The average for DNA from sorted CD4+ and CD8+ cells was roughly 3 ug. Study results and limitations: CD8+ Simpson's diversity showed no significant patient-control difference. Patients and controls shared 25 to 35 CD8+ CDR3 sequences, highly expressed in patients.

CD8+CD57+ cell expansion, shown by flow cytometry, had occurred in the patients selected for sequencing. The V and J ends lost 7 bases and 7 bases, in that order; junction bases with no gene match: 13. The germline CDR1 and CDR2 sequences are SQVTM and ANQGSEA. The CDR3 covers 15 residues. Concerning this clonotype: Its antigen is not known.

Genomic DNA, serving as template, underwent TCR beta VDJ and CDR3 profiling. MiXCR, applied by TCRdb to the reads, yields one record per CDR3 protein. Of under 200,000 distinct CDR3 sequences in the sample, less than 60% were seen once. The material sequenced was sorted CD4+, CD8+, or CD8+CD57+ T cells (not recorded which) from PBMCs. This clonotype originated in a human donor with aplastic anemia. The chain employs TRBV29-1 and TRBJ1-2; 12 nucleotides agree with TRBD1. The CDR3 loop reads CSGEGPGQGASGYTF. The CDR3 DNA reads TGCAGCGGCGAAGGTCCGGGACAGGGGGCGAGTGGCTACACCTTC.